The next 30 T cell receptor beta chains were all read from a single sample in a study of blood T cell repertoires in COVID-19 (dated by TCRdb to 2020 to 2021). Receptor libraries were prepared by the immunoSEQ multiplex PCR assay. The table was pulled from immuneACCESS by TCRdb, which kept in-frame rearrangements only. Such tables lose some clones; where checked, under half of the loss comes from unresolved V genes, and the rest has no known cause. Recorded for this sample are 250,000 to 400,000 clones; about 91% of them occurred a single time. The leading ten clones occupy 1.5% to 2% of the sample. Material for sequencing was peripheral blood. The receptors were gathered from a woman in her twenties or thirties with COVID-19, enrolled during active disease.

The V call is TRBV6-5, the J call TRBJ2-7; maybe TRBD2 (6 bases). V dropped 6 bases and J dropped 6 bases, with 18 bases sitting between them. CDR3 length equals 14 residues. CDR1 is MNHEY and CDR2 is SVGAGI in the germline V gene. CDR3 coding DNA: TGTGCCAGCAGCCAATCCGGGACTCGGGCCGAGCAGTACGTC. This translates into CASSQSGTRAEQYV.

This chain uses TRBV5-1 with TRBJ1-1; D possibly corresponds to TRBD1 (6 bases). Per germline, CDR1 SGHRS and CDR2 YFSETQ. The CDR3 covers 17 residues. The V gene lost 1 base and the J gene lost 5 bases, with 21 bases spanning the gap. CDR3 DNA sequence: TGCGCCAGCAGCTTGTCCCAGGGTGGGGTAGGGGGTACTGAAGCTTTCTTT. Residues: CASSLSQGGVGGTEAFF.

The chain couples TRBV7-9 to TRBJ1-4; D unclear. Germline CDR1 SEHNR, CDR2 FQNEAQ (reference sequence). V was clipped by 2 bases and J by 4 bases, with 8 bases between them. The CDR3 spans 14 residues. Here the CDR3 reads CASSLSVLNEKLFF. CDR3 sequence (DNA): TGTGCCAGCAGCTTATCAGTTCTTAATGAAAAACTGTTTTTT. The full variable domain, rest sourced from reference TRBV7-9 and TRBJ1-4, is DTGVSQNPRHKITKRGQNVTFRCDPISEHNRLYWYRQTLGQGPEFLTYFQNEAQLEKSRLLSDRFSAERPKGSFSTLEIQRTEQGDSAMYLCASSLSVLNEKLFFGSGTQLSVL.

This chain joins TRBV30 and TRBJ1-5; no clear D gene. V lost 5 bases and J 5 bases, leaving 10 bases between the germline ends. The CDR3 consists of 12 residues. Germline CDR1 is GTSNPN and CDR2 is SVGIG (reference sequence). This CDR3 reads CAWSFGDQPQHF. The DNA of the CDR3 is TGTGCCTGGTCGTTCGGGGATCAGCCCCAGCATTTT.

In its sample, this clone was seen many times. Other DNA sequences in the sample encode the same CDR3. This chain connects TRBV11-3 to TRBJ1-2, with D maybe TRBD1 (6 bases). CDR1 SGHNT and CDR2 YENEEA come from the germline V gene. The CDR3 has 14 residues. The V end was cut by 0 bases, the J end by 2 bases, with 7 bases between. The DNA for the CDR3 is TGTGCCAGCAGCTTAGAAACAGGGAACTATGGCTACACCTTC. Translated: CASSLETGNYGYTF.

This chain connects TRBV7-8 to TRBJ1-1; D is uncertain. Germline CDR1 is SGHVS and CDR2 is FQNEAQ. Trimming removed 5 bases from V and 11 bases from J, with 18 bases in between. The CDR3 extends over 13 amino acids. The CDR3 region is CASSREVPPSAFF. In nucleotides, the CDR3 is TGTGCCAGCAGCCGTGAGGTGCCCCCGTCGGCTTTCTTT. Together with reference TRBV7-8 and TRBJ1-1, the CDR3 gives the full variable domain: GAGVSQSPRYKVAKRGQDVALRCDPISGHVSLFWYQQALGQGPEFLTYFQNEAQLDKSGLPSDRFFAERPEGSVSTLKIQRTQQEDSAVYLCASSREVPPSAFFGQGTRLTVV.

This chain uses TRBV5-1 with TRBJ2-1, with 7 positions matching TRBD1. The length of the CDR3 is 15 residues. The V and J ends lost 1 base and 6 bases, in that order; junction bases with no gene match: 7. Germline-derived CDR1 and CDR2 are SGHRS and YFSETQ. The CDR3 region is CASSLQGVPGNEQFF. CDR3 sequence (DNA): TGCGCCAGCAGCTTGCAGGGGGTACCCGGCAATGAGCAGTTCTTC.

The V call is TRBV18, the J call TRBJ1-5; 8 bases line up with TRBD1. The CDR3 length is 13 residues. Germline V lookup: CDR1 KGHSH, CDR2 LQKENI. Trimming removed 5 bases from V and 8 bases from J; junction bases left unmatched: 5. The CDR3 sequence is CASSGDRTEPQHF. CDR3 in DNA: TGTGCCAGCTCAGGGGACAGGACCGAGCCCCAGCATTTT.

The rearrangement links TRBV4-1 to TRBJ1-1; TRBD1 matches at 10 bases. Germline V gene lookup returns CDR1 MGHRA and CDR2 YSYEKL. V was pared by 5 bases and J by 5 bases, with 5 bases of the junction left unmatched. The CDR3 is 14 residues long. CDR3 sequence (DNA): TGCGCCAGCAGCGCGCGGGACAGGGGTACTGAAGCTTTCTTT. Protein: CASSARDRGTEAFF.

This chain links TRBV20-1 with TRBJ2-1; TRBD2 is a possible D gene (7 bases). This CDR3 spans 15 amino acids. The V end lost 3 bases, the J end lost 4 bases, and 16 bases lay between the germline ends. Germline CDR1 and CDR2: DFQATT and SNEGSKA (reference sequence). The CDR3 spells CSASGGPGGYNEQFF. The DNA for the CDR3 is TGCAGTGCTAGTGGGGGCCCCGGGGGGTACAATGAGCAGTTCTTC.

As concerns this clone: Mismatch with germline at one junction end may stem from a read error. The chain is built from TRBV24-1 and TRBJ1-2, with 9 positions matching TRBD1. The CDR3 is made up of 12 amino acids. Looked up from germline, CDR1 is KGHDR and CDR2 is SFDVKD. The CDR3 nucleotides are TGTGCCACCAGTGATGGGGGACAGGGTGAGGACTTC. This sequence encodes CATSDGGQGEDF.

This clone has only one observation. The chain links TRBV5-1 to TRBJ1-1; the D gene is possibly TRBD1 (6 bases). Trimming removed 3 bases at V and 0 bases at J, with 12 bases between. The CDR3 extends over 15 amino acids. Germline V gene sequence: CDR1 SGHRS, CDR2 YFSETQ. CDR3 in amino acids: CASSSQGHLNTEAFF. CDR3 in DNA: TGCGCCAGCAGCTCCCAGGGACATTTGAACACTGAAGCTTTCTTT.

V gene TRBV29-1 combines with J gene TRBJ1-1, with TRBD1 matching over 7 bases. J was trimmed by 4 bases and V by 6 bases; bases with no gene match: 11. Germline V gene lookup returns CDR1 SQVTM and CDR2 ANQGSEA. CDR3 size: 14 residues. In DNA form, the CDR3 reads TGCAGCGTCCTACCTCCGACAGGGAGCACTGAAGCTTTCTTT. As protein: CSVLPPTGSTEAFF.

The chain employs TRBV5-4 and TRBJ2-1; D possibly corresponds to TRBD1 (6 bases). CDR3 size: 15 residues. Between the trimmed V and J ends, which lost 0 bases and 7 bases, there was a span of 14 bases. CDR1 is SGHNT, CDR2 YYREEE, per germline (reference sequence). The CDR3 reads CASSLGRDIENEQFF. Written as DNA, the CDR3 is TGTGCCAGCAGCTTGGGTCGGGACATTGAGAATGAGCAGTTCTTC. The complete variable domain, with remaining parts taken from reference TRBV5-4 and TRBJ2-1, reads ETGVTQSPTHLIKTRGQQVTLRCSSQSGHNTVSWYQQALGQGPQFIFQYYREEENGRGNFPPRFSGLQFPNYSSELNVNALELDDSALYLCASSLGRDIENEQFFGPGTRLTVL.

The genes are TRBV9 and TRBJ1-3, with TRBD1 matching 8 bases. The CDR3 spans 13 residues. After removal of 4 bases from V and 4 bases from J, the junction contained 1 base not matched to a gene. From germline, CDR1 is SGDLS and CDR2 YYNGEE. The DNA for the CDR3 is TGTGCCAGCAGCAGACAGGGGGGAAACACCATATATTTT. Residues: CASSRQGGNTIYF.

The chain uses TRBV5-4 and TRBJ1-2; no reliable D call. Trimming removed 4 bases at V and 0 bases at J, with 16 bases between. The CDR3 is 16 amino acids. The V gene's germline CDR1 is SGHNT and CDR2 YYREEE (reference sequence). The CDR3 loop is CASSPREGSPNYGYTF. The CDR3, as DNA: TGTGCCAGCAGCCCTCGGGAAGGTAGTCCTAACTATGGCTACACCTTC.

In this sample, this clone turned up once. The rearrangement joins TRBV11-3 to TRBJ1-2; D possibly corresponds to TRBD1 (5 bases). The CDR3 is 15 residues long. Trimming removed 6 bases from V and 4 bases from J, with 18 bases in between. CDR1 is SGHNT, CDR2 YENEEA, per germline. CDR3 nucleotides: TGTGCCAGCAGTATGGGGGAAGGGAGGTCCTATGGCTACACCTTC. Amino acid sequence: CASSMGEGRSYGYTF.

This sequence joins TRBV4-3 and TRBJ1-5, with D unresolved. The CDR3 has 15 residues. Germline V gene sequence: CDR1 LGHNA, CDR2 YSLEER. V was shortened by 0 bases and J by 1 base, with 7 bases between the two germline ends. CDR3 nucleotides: TGCGCCAGCAGCCAAGATTTAAGCAGCAATCAGCCCCAGCATTTT. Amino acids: CASSQDLSSNQPQHF.

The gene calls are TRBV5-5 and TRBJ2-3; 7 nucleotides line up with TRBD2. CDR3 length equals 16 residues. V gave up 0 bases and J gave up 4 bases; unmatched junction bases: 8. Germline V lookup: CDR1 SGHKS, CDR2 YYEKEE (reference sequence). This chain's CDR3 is CASSLGPAGWADTQYF. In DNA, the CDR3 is TGTGCCAGCAGCTTGGGGCCAGCGGGGTGGGCAGATACGCAGTATTTT.

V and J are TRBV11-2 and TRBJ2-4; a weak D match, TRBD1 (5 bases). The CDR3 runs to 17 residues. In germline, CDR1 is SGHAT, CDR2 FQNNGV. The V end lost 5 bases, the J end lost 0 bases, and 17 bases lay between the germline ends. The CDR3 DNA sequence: TGTGCCAGCAGCCCCCTGGGGCAGAAACTAGCCAAAAACATTCAGTACTTC. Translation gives CASSPLGQKLAKNIQYF.

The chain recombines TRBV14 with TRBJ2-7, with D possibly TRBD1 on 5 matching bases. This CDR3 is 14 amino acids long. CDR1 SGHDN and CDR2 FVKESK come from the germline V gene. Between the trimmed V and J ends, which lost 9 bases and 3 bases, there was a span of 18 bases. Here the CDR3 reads CASTKTSTDYEQYV. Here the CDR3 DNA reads TGTGCCAGTACGAAGACCTCGACAGACTACGAGCAGTACGTC.

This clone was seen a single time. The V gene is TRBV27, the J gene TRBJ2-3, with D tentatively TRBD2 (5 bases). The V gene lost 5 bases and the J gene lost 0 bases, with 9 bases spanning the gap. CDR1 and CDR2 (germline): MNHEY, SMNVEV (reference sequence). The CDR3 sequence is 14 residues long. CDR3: CASSPGDSTDTQYF. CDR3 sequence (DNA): TGTGCCAGCAGTCCCGGGGATAGCACAGATACGCAGTATTTT.

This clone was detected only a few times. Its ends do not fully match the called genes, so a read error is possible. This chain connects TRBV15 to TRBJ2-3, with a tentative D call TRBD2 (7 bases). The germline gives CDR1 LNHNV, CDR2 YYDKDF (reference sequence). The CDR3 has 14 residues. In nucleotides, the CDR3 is TGTGCCACCAGCAGAGATGTTGAGGGGGGGCGTTTAATGTTT. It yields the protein CATSRDVEGGRLMF.

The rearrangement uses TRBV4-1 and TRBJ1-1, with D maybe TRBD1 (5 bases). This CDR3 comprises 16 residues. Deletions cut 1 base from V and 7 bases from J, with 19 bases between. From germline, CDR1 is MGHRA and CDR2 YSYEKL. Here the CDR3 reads CASSQAARGRGNEAFF. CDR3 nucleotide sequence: TGCGCCAGCAGCCAAGCGGCTAGGGGTCGCGGGAATGAAGCTTTCTTT.

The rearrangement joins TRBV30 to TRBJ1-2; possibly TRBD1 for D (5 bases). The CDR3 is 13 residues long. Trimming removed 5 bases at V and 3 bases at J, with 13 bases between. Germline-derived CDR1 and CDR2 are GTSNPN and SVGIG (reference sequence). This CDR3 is CAWDPGTYYGYTF. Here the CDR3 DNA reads TGTGCCTGGGACCCCGGGACTTACTATGGCTACACCTTC. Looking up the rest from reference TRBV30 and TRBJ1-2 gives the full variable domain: SQTIHQWPATLVQPVGSPLSLECTVEGTSNPNLYWYRQAAGRGLQLLFYSVGIGQISSEVPQNLSASRPQDRQFILSSKKLLLSDSGFYLCAWDPGTYYGYTFGSGTRLTVV.

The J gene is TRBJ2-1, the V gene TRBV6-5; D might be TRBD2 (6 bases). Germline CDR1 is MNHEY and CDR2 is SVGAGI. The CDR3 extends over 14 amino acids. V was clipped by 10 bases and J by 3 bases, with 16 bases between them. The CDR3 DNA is TGTGCCATCAAGGACCGGACTATCTACAATGAGCAGTTCTTC. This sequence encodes CAIKDRTIYNEQFF.

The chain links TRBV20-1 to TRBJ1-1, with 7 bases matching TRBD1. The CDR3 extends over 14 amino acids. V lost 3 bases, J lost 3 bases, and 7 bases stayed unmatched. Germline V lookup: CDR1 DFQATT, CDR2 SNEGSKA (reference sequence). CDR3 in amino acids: CSASVTGRDTEAFF. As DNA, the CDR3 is TGCAGTGCTAGTGTGACAGGGCGAGACACTGAAGCTTTCTTT.

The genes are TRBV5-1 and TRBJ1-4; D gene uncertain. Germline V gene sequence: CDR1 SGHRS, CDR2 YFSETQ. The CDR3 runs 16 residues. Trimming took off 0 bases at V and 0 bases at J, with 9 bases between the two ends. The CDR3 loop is CASSLGTVTTNEKLFF. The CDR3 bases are TGCGCCAGCAGCTTGGGAACAGTCACAACTAATGAAAAACTGTTTTTT.

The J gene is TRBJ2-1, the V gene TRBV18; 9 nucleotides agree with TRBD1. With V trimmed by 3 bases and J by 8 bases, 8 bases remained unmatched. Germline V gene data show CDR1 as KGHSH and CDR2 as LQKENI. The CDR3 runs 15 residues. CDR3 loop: CASSPGTGIRHEQFF. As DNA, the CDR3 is TGTGCCAGCTCACCCGGGACAGGGATTCGCCATGAGCAGTTCTTC. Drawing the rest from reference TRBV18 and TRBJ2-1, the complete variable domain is NAGVMQNPRHLVRRRGQEARLRCSPMKGHSHVYWYRQLPEEGLKFMVYLQKENIIDESGMPKERFSAEFPKEGPSILRIQQVVRGDSAAYFCASSPGTGIRHEQFFGPGTRLTVL.

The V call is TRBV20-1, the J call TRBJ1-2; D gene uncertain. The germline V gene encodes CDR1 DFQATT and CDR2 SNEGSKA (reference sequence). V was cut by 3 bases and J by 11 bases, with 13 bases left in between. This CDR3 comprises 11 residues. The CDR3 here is CSARSGGRYTF. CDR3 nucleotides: TGCAGTGCTAGGTCGGGCGGGAGGTACACCTTC.